This T cell receptor (beta chain) derives from a study of shared clonotypes between healthy human individuals. Study at large: Each donor's CD4 naive and CD4 memory cells filled three plates apiece, CD8 naive two, and CD8 memory one.

CD45RO-negative cells were positively selected for CCR7, leaving out terminally differentiated effector memory CD45RA+ cells. Profiled with immunoSEQ multiplex PCR; TCRdb holds only in-frame clones, not every one. The sample holds about 820,000 clones, nearly 95% seen once. Sequencing input: naive CD8+ T cells sorted from blood. The sequence derives from a young man in good health.

The CDR3 loop reads CASSESWVQATNEQFF. The CDR3 DNA is TGCGCCAGCAGTGAGTCATGGGTCCAAGCTACCAATGAGCAGTTCTTC. This rearrangement joins TRBV10-1 to TRBJ2-1; D is unresolved. Per germline, CDR1 WNHNN and CDR2 SYGVQD (reference sequence). The CDR3 covers 16 residues. V lost 0 bases and J 6 bases, leaving 15 bases between the germline ends.